This T cell receptor beta chain was sequenced in a study of Ad26.COV2.S vaccination and SARS-CoV-2 variants. The V end lost 0 bases, the J end lost 7 bases, and 6 bases lay between the germline ends. This CDR3 is 12 amino acids long. Germline CDR1 reads KGHSH; CDR2 reads LQKENI. This clone was detected once. Treatment described: over 15 received Ad26.COV2.S at low or high dose, single or two shots; about 5 received placebo; per-sample allocation not given. It was on day 63 after the first vaccine or placebo injection that samples were taken. An adult donor aged 18-55 years was enrolled in Boston. Ad26 vector vaccine expressed Wuhan-strain SARS-CoV-2 spike. Here immunoSEQ multiplex PCR was the method, and the copy in TCRdb shows in-frame clones only, minus some. The sample consists of under 500,000 clones, 80% to 95% of them appearing once.

This chain links TRBV18 with TRBJ1-1; D not resolved. This specimen was peripheral blood, taken in a trial of Ad26.COV2.S vaccine versus placebo. This receptor was identified in a person aged 18-65 years who received the Ad26.COV2.S COVID-19 vaccine or a placebo. CDR3 sequence: CASSPPIFEAFF. In DNA, the CDR3 is TGTGCCAGCTCACCACCTATATTTGAAGCTTTCTTT.